Listed below are T cell receptor beta chains from one sample, sequenced in a study of blood T cell repertoires in COVID-19. The table came from immunoSEQ multiplex PCR; TCRdb's copy has only in-frame clones and leaves some out. This sample has tens of thousands of clones, with 80% to 90% found just once. The sequencing input was peripheral blood. The receptors were sampled from a human donor in a cohort sampled during active COVID-19. Each CDR3 is given with its conserved first and last residue. A D gene is named only where the DNA matches it firmly. Size values are once, few and many counts, or a class for expanded clones, and some rows have none.

v_gene	d_gene	j_gene	abundance	CDR3aa	CDR3nt
TRBV5-1	-	TRBJ1-4	-	CASSLTNRNEKLFF	TGCGCCAGCAGCTTAACGAATAGAAATGAAAAACTGTTTTTT
TRBV3-1/TRBV3-2	-	TRBJ2-3	once	CASSPDYASTDTQYF	TGTGCCAGCAGCCCGGACTACGCCAGCACAGATACGCAGTATTTT
TRBV4-1	-	TRBJ1-1	-	CASSQAPTDAEAFF	TGCGCCAGCAGCCAGGCCCCTACAGACGCTGAAGCTTTCTTT
TRBV2	TRBD2	TRBJ2-7	once	CASRAGGLTYEQYF	TGTGCCAGCAGGGCGGGGGGGCTCACCTACGAGCAGTACTTC
TRBV3-1/TRBV3-2	-	TRBJ1-6	once	CASSQVRGVATLHF	TGTGCCAGCAGCCAAGTTCGGGGGGTAGCGACCCTCCACTTT
TRBV7-9	-	TRBJ2-7	-	CASSLVGPRPSHEQYF	TGTGCCAGCAGCTTAGTGGGCCCTCGACCATCCCACGAGCAGTACTTC
TRBV28	-	TRBJ2-7	-	CASSPGFLSSYEQYF	TGTGCCAGCAGCCCTGGTTTCCTAAGCTCCTACGAGCAGTACTTC
TRBV28	TRBD1	TRBJ2-2	-	CASSKKQGARGTGELFF	TGTGCCAGCAGTAAAAAACAGGGGGCGCGCGGCACCGGGGAGCTGTTTTTT
TRBV12-3/TRBV12-4	-	TRBJ1-5	-	CASSPMAGSPQHF	TGTGCCAGCAGCCCAATGGCGGGCAGCCCCCAGCATTTT
TRBV10-1	-	TRBJ2-4	-	CASSDPRGIQYF	TGCGCCAGCAGTGACCCAAGGGGCATTCAGTACTTC
TRBV28	TRBD1	TRBJ1-3	-	CASSLPPTGSYSGNTIYF	TGTGCCAGCAGCTTACCCCCGACAGGGTCCTACTCTGGAAACACCATATATTTT
TRBV7-9	TRBD1	TRBJ1-5	few	CASSPTGTVSQPQHF	TGTGCCAGCAGCCCTACCGGGACAGTTTCTCAGCCCCAGCATTTT
TRBV7-9	-	TRBJ1-3	-	CASSFQVPSGNTIYF	TGTGCCAGCAGCTTCCAGGTCCCCTCTGGAAACACCATATATTTT
TRBV5-1	-	TRBJ1-2	-	CASSLAVPSKQVPGGYTF	TGCGCCAGCAGCTTGGCCGTCCCCTCGAAACAGGTCCCAGGTGGCTACACCTTC
TRBV11-3	-	TRBJ1-3	-	CASSVHHGNTIYF	TGTGCCAGCAGCGTACACCATGGAAACACCATATATTTT
TRBV19	-	TRBJ1-3	-	CASTSGLAASGNTIYF	TGTGCCAGTACGTCCGGTCTAGCCGCATCTGGAAACACCATATATTTT
TRBV7-9	TRBD1	TRBJ1-2	-	CASSLYGQAGGYTF	TGTGCCAGCAGCTTATATGGACAGGCAGGCGGCTACACCTTC
TRBV7-9	-	TRBJ2-2	once	CASSLDGGTGELFF	TGTGCCAGCAGCTTAGATGGAGGTACCGGGGAGCTGTTTTTT
TRBV27	-	TRBJ1-1	-	CASSLWGVGGGNTEAFF	TGTGCCAGCAGTTTATGGGGCGTGGGGGGTGGGAACACTGAAGCTTTCTTT
TRBV5-1	TRBD1	TRBJ1-1	-	CASSRQGANTEAFF	TGCGCCAGCAGCAGACAGGGGGCGAACACTGAAGCTTTCTTT
TRBV6-6	-	TRBJ2-3	-	CASSYSSQDTQYF	TGTGCCAGCAGTTACTCCAGTCAAGATACGCAGTATTTT
TRBV5-1	TRBD2	TRBJ2-1	-	CASGRGGAGYNEQFF	TGCGCCAGCGGCCGCGGGGGGGCCGGCTACAATGAGCAGTTCTTC
TRBV9	-	TRBJ2-1	-	CASSVVGTPAGNEQFF	TGTGCCAGCAGCGTAGTCGGGACTCCGGCGGGGAATGAGCAGTTCTTC
TRBV5-5	-	TRBJ1-2	-	CASSLEAAAGYTF	TGTGCCAGCAGCTTGGAAGCGGCGGCCGGCTACACCTTC
TRBV4-1	-	TRBJ1-5	-	CASSQGAGGGRQPQHF	TGCGCCAGCAGCCAAGGGGCAGGCGGCGGGCGCCAGCCCCAGCATTTT
TRBV28	-	TRBJ2-7	-	CASSLRLSGDEQYF	TGTGCCAGCAGCCTTCGTTTGTCAGGGGACGAGCAGTACTTC
TRBV7-9	-	TRBJ2-5	-	CASSLPAEAETQYF	TGTGCCAGCAGCTTACCGGCAGAGGCGGAGACCCAGTACTTC
TRBV4-2	-	TRBJ2-1	-	CASSQSGEAEQFF	TGTGCCAGCAGCCAGAGTGGAGAGGCTGAGCAGTTCTTC
TRBV2	-	TRBJ1-1	-	CASRGYGQNTEAFF	TGTGCCAGCCGTGGGTACGGTCAGAACACTGAAGCTTTCTTT
TRBV21-1	-	TRBJ1-1	-	CASSRGQYPEAFF	TGTGCCAGCAGCAGGGGACAGTACCCTGAAGCTTTCTTT
TRBV28	-	TRBJ2-7	-	CASTRGDSYEQYF	TGTGCCAGCACCAGAGGAGATTCCTACGAGCAGTACTTC
TRBV24-1	TRBD1	TRBJ2-2	-	CATRPDRGNTGELFF	TGTGCCACCAGACCAGACAGGGGCAACACCGGGGAGCTGTTTTTT
TRBV28	TRBD1	TRBJ2-1	-	CASNLDRAYNEQFF	TGTGCCAGCAACCTGGACAGGGCCTACAATGAGCAGTTCTTC
TRBV19	-	TRBJ1-2	-	CASYYRGRGYTF	TGTGCCAGTTATTATAGGGGTCGTGGCTACACCTTC
TRBV6-5	-	TRBJ2-7	-	CASSYSRGGSYEQYF	TGTGCCAGCAGTTACTCGAGAGGTGGATCCTACGAGCAGTACTTC
TRBV5-8	-	TRBJ1-2	-	CASSSYKGNGYTF	TGTGCCAGCAGCTCCTACAAGGGGAACGGCTACACCTTC
TRBV6-5	TRBD1	TRBJ2-5	-	CASRGQFETQYF	TGTGCCAGCAGGGGACAGTTTGAGACCCAGTACTTC
TRBV7-9	TRBD2	TRBJ2-7	-	CASSLWIEREDYEQYF	TGTGCCAGCAGCTTATGGATCGAGCGGGAGGACTACGAGCAGTACTTC
TRBV6-5	TRBD1	TRBJ1-4	-	CASSYTTGGSEKLFF	TGTGCCAGCAGTTACACGACAGGGGGCAGTGAAAAACTGTTTTTT
TRBV18	TRBD1	TRBJ1-5	-	CASSMTGSDQPQHF	TGTGCCAGCTCAATGACAGGGTCGGATCAGCCCCAGCATTTT
TRBV27	-	TRBJ2-5	-	CASSLQVRETQYF	TGTGCCAGCAGTCTTCAGGTTCGGGAGACCCAGTACTTC
TRBV19	TRBD1	TRBJ1-2	-	CASSIGQGYGYTF	TGTGCCAGTAGTATCGGACAGGGCTATGGCTACACCTTC
TRBV19	-	TRBJ1-5	-	CASASRDKIQPQHF	TGTGCCAGTGCATCCAGGGATAAAATCCAGCCCCAGCATTTT
TRBV20-1	TRBD2	TRBJ2-2	-	CSASRGRGVSAGELFF	TGCAGTGCTAGTCGCGGGAGGGGGGTAAGCGCCGGGGAGCTGTTTTTT
TRBV5-1	-	TRBJ2-5	-	CASSLAGQSGTKETQYF	TGCGCCAGCAGCTTGGCCGGACAGTCCGGGACAAAAGAGACCCAGTACTTC
TRBV3-1/TRBV3-2	-	TRBJ1-3	-	CANSLRLISGNTIYF	TGTGCCAACAGCCTACGACTTATCTCTGGAAACACCATATATTTT
TRBV10-3	-	TRBJ1-2	-	CAIGRRQGPNLYYGYTF	TGTGCCATCGGGCGGCGCCAGGGGCCTAACTTATACTATGGCTACACCTTC
TRBV9	-	TRBJ2-3	-	CASSFQGSTDTQYF	TGTGCCAGCAGCTTTCAGGGGAGCACAGATACGCAGTATTTT
TRBV2	TRBD1	TRBJ1-6	-	CASRPGQGNTPLHF	TGTGCCAGCAGGCCGGGACAGGGGAATACGCCCCTCCACTTT
TRBV13	-	TRBJ1-3	-	CASSFISEAVGNTIYF	TGTGCCAGCAGCTTTATCTCCGAGGCTGTAGGAAACACCATATATTTT
TRBV7-9	TRBD2	TRBJ2-1	-	CASSAEGLAGGDNEQFF	TGTGCCAGCAGCGCCGAAGGACTAGCGGGAGGGGATAATGAGCAGTTCTTC
TRBV3-1/TRBV3-2	-	TRBJ1-4	-	CASSQERRSVNEKLFF	TGTGCCAGCAGCCAAGAACGTCGCAGCGTAAATGAAAAACTGTTTTTT
TRBV12-5	-	TRBJ2-3	once	CASGPRADTQYF	TGTGCTAGTGGCCCCCGGGCAGATACGCAGTATTTT
TRBV11-2	TRBD1	TRBJ1-6	-	CASSRSSGGDGSPLHF	TGTGCCAGCAGCCGATCATCAGGGGGCGATGGTTCACCCCTCCACTTT
TRBV6-5	TRBD2	TRBJ2-7	-	CASRTLSGGNYEQYF	TGTGCCAGCAGAACCCTGTCGGGAGGCAACTACGAGCAGTACTTC
TRBV5-6	TRBD2	TRBJ2-7	-	CASSSGGGSSYEQYF	TGTGCCAGCAGCTCGGGGGGGGGCTCCTCCTACGAGCAGTACTTC
TRBV2	-	TRBJ1-2	-	CASSSQGNYGYTF	TGTGCCAGCAGTTCCCAGGGTAACTATGGCTACACCTTC